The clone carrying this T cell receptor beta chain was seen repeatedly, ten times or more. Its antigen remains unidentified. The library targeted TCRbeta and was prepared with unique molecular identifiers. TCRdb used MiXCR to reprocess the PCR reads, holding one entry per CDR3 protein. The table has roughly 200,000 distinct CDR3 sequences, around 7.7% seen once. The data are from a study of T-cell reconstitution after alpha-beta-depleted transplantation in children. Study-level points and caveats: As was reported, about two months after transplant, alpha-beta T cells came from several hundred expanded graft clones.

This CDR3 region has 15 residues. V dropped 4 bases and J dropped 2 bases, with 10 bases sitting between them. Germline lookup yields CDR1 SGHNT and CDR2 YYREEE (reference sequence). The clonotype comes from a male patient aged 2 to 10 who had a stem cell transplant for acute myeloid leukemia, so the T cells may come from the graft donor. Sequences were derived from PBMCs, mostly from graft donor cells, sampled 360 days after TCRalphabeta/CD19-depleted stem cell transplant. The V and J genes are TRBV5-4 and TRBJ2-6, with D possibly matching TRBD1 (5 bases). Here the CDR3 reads CASSPRVTGANVLTF. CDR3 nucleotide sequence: TGTGCCAGCAGCCCCAGGGTAACTGGGGCCAACGTCCTGACTTTC. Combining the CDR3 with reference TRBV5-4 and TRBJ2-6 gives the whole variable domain ETGVTQSPTHLIKTRGQQVTLRCSSQSGHNTVSWYQQALGQGPQFIFQYYREEENGRGNFPPRFSGLQFPNYSSELNVNALELDDSALYLCASSPRVTGANVLTFGAGSRLTVL.